This TCR beta chain was sequenced in a study of cytomegalovirus exposure and HLA in healthy donors. With 60 Vbeta and 13 Jbeta primers, the PCR was carried out. Clones were sequenced by immunoSEQ multiplex PCR, and TCRdb holds only the in-frame ones, with some missing. The sample records around 190,000 clones, more than 65% being singletons. This CDR3 region has 18 residues. CDR1 SGHTA and CDR2 FQGNSA come from the germline V gene. J was trimmed by 4 bases and V by 0 bases; bases with no gene match: 7. Sequenced: PBMCs. The origin of this receptor is a woman between 45 and 60 years old in good health and CMV-seronegative. The chain uses TRBV7-2 and TRBJ2-1; 12 nucleotides align to TRBD2. For the CDR3, the DNA is TGTGCCAGCAGCTTAGCACGCCTAGCGGGAGGGGGGTACAATGAGCAGTTCTTC. The encoded protein is CASSLARLAGGGYNEQFF.